This T cell receptor beta chain emerged from a study of blood T cells in healthy people across ages. Whole-study results and caveats: As age increased, TCR beta diversity per million T cells fell in a roughly linear fashion. Bulk PBMC profiling left naive and antigen-experienced comparisons inconclusive.

Ranging in age from about 6 to 100, the donors were healthy Caucasian individuals from Russia. Comment on this clonotype: What it binds is not known.

CDR1 and CDR2 from the germline V gene are GTSNPN and SVGIG (reference sequence). This CDR3 contains 14 residues. Unmatched junction bases numbered 8, after V lost 6 bases and J lost 7 bases. Then a second PCR, running roughly 6 to 11 cycles, was carried out with a sample-barcoded 5' primer and a J-beta primer mix. Carrying 12 random nucleotides, a template-switch adaptor labeled each individual cDNA molecule. One entry per CDR3 protein results from TCRdb running MiXCR on the 5' RACE reads. The table includes about 590,000 distinct CDR3 sequences, around 31% detected once. Sequencing was done on a sample of blood. The sequence was collected from a woman at least 80 years old in good health. The V call is TRBV30, the J call TRBJ2-2; TRBD1 matches at 10 bases. CDR3 nucleotide sequence: TGTGCCTGCCTTAAGGGACAGGGGTTCGGGGAGCTGTTTTTT. This codes for CACLKGQGFGELFF.